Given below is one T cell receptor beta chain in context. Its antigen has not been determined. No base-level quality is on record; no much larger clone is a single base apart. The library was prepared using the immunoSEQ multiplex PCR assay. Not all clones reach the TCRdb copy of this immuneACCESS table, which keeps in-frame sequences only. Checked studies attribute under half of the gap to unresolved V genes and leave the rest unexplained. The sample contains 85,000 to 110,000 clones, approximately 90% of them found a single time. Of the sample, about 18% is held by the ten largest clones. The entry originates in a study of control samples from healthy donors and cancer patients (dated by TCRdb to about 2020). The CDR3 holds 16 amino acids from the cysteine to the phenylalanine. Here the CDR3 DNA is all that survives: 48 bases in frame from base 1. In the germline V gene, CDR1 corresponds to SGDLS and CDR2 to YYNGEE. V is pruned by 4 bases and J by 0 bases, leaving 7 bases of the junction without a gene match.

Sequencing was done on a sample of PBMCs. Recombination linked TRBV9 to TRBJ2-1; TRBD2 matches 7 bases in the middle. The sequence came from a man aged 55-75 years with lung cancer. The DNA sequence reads TGTGCCAGCAGCCCGACCGGGACTAACTCCTACAATGAGCAGTTCTTC. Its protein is CASSPTGTNSYNEQFF. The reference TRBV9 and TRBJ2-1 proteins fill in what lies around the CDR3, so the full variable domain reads DSGVTQTPKHLITATGQRVTLRCSPRSGDLSVYWYQQSLDQGLQFLIQYYNGEERAKGNILERFSAQQFPDLHSELNLSSLELGDSALYFCASSPTGTNSYNEQFFGPGTRLTVL.